These 30 T cell receptor beta chains were sequenced from one sample in a study of yellow fever vaccine responses in identical twins. TCRdb re-analysed the RT-PCR reads in MiXCR, keeping a single row per CDR3 protein. The top ten hold 15% to 20% of the sample, which has roughly 700 distinct CDR3 sequences, approximately 80% seen once. The material was T cells from blood (PBMCs), unsorted or a sorted subset (not recorded which), obtained before or after yellow fever vaccination (not recorded which). These receptor sequences come from a female donor who received the yellow fever vaccine.

The rearrangement uses TRBV6-5 and TRBJ1-5; D is undetermined. Germline-derived CDR1 and CDR2 are MNHEY and SVGAGI. Trimming removed 2 bases at V and 5 bases at J, with 7 bases between. This CDR3 has 13 amino acids. The CDR3 DNA is TGTGCCAGCAGTTACGTCCGAGATCAGCCCCAGCATTTT. Its translation is CASSYVRDQPQHF.

The chain employs TRBV7-6 and TRBJ1-1; D gene uncertain. Germline-derived CDR1 and CDR2 are SGHVS and FNYEAQ. The length of the CDR3 is 15 residues. Trimming shortened V by 1 base and J by 1 base, and 10 bases separated the two germline ends. The CDR3, as DNA: TGTGCCAGCAGCTTAGGGGCGGTACAGAACACTGAAGCTTTCTTT. Translating gives CASSLGAVQNTEAFF.

The chain recombines TRBV4-1 with TRBJ2-1; a possible D gene is TRBD1 (5 bases). This CDR3 contains 15 residues. Deletions cut 0 bases from V and 9 bases from J, with 15 bases between. Germline V gives CDR1 MGHRA, CDR2 YSYEKL. The CDR3 DNA is TGCGCCAGCAGCCAAGAAAGAAGGGGTGCAGCTGAGCAGTTCTTC. Translating it yields CASSQERRGAAEQFF.

This clonotype was seen a single time. The chain joins TRBV6-2 or TRBV6-3 to TRBJ1-6; D is uncertain. The CDR3 runs 14 residues. Germline V CDR1 and CDR2: MNHEY, SVGEGT. Trimming stripped 2 bases from V and 8 bases from J, with 10 bases between. Here the CDR3 reads CASSYQAAHSPLHF. CDR3 coding DNA: TGTGCCAGCAGTTACCAGGCAGCACATTCACCCCTCCACTTT.

The V and J genes are TRBV11-3 and TRBJ2-3; TRBD2 matches at 12 bases. The germline CDR1 and CDR2 sequences are SGHNT and YENEEA. This CDR3 region has 16 residues. Trimming at V came to 5 bases and at J to 6 bases, leaving 9 bases not matched to a gene. CDR3 in DNA: TGTGCCAGCAGCGTTCTAGCGGGGGGGCCACGCGATACGCAGTATTTT. This translates into CASSVLAGGPRDTQYF.

The chain combines TRBV5-6 with TRBJ2-7; D is unclear. Per the germline V gene, CDR1 is SGHDT and CDR2 is YYEEEE. The CDR3 runs 12 residues. V was shortened by 2 bases and J by 0 bases, with 3 bases between the two germline ends. The CDR3 sequence: CASSFGSYEQYV. For the CDR3, the DNA is TGTGCCAGCAGCTTTGGCTCCTACGAGCAGTACGTC.

The V call is TRBV10-1, the J call TRBJ2-5; 9 bases align to TRBD1. This CDR3 spans 18 amino acids. Looked up from germline, CDR1 is WNHNN and CDR2 is SYGVQD (reference sequence). J gave up 2 bases and V 0 bases, and 10 bases lay outside the gene matches. The CDR3 spells CASSESTGGGVEQETQYF. CDR3 in DNA: TGCGCCAGCAGTGAGTCGACAGGGGGGGGCGTTGAACAAGAGACCCAGTACTTC.

This clonotype has a handful of counts. V gene TRBV19 combines with J gene TRBJ1-5; no reliable D call. The CDR3 runs 13 residues. Germline assignment: CDR1 LNHDA and CDR2 SQIVND (reference sequence). The V end was cut by 5 bases, the J end by 1 base, with 6 bases between. The chain's CDR3 is CASSEASNQPQHF. The CDR3 region has the DNA TGTGCCAGTAGTGAGGCGAGCAATCAGCCCCAGCATTTT. Using reference TRBV19 and TRBJ1-5 for the parts outside the CDR3, the full variable domain is DGGITQSPKYLFRKEGQNVTLSCEQNLNHDAMYWYRQDPGQGLRLIYYSQIVNDFQKGDIAEGYSVSREKKESFPLTVTSAQKNPTAFYLCASSEASNQPQHFGDGTRLSIL.

The J gene is TRBJ2-7, the V gene TRBV11-1; TRBD2 matches at 8 bases. After removal of 7 bases from V and 6 bases from J, the junction contained 11 bases not matched to a gene. The germline CDR1 and CDR2 sequences are SGHAT and FQDESV (reference sequence). The CDR3 sequence is 14 residues long. In nucleotides, the CDR3 is TGTGCCAGCACCCACGGGAGGGCCGGGGGCGAGCAGTACTTC. Amino acid sequence: CASTHGRAGGEQYF.

The chain joins TRBV2 to TRBJ1-5; D is unresolved. This CDR3 is 11 amino acids long. The germline V gene has CDR1 SNHLY and CDR2 FYNNEI. V lost 6 bases and J lost 3, with 3 bases in between. The CDR3 DNA is TGTGCCAGCAGCCACAATCAGCCCCAGCATTTT. Translated: CASSHNQPQHF.

The chain links TRBV29-1 to TRBJ1-1, with D hard to call. CDR1 is SQVTM, CDR2 ANQGSEA, per germline. Trimming pared 3 bases from V and 2 bases from J, leaving 4 bases between. The CDR3 is 11 residues long. DNA of the CDR3: TGCAGCGTTGAGGGAAACACTGAAGCTTTCTTT. Translated: CSVEGNTEAFF. Combining the CDR3 with reference TRBV29-1 and TRBJ1-1 gives the whole variable domain SAVISQKPSRDICQRGTSLTIQCQVDSQVTMMFWYRQQPGQSLTLIATANQGSEATYESGFVIDKFPISRPNLTFSTLTVSNMSPEDSSIYLCSVEGNTEAFFGQGTRLTVV.

The CDR3 here is CSALGLAGGIYNEQFF. CDR3 coding DNA: TGCAGTGCTTTGGGACTAGCGGGAGGGATATACAATGAGCAGTTCTTC. The chain links TRBV20-1 to TRBJ2-1; 16 nucleotides agree with TRBD2. Germline assignment: CDR1 DFQATT and CDR2 SNEGSKA (reference sequence). The CDR3 contains 16 residues. The trim removed 5 bases at V and 4 bases at J, leaving 5 bases unmatched.

The chain uses TRBV7-9 and TRBJ2-1, with 10 bases matching TRBD1. Trimming at V came to 7 bases and at J to 5 bases, leaving 8 bases not matched to a gene. CDR3 length: 15 amino acids. Germline V CDR1 and CDR2: SEHNR, FQNEAQ (reference sequence). CDR3 nucleotides: TGTGCCAGCAAAACGGGGGGGACAGGGGACAATGAGCAGTTCTTC. Its protein is CASKTGGTGDNEQFF.

The chain employs TRBV7-9 and TRBJ1-6, with unresolved D. V was trimmed by 1 base and J by 7 bases, leaving 5 bases between them. Germline V gene data show CDR1 as SEHNR and CDR2 as FQNEAQ (reference sequence). CDR3 length: 13 residues. CDR3 DNA: TGTGCCAGCAGCTTAGAGGGAAATTCACCCCTCCACTTT. Residues: CASSLEGNSPLHF. Together with reference TRBV7-9 and TRBJ1-6, the CDR3 gives the full variable domain: DTGVSQNPRHKITKRGQNVTFRCDPISEHNRLYWYRQTLGQGPEFLTYFQNEAQLEKSRLLSDRFSAERPKGSFSTLEIQRTEQGDSAMYLCASSLEGNSPLHFGNGTRLTVT.

A remark on this clonotype: At one of its ends the junction is not consistent with the germline gene, which may arise from a read error. The chain carries TRBV2 and TRBJ2-5; the match to TRBD2 covers 8 bases. CDR1 and CDR2 from the germline V gene are SNHLY and FYNNEI. The CDR3 loop spans 11 amino acids. CDR3 DNA sequence: TGTGCCAGCAGTGAATTTCGGGGGGGATGCTTC. As protein: CASSEFRGGCF.

This chain links TRBV4-1 with TRBJ1-5; D is possibly TRBD1 (5 bases). Germline V gene sequence: CDR1 MGHRA, CDR2 YSYEKL. The V gene lost 3 bases and the J gene lost 9 bases, with 15 bases spanning the gap. The CDR3 length is 14 residues. CDR3 region: CASSQGTARVPQHF. CDR3 nucleotide sequence: TGCGCCAGCAGCCAGGGGACGGCCCGGGTGCCCCAGCATTTT.

Only a few counts were recorded for this clonotype. This sequence joins TRBV10-1 and TRBJ1-1; 8 bases match TRBD1. Germline V gene data show CDR1 as WNHNN and CDR2 as SYGVQD (reference sequence). V was clipped by 0 bases and J by 1 base; unmatched bases: 1. CDR3 size: 15 residues. CDR3 protein: CASSESGTGNTEAFF. The CDR3 DNA is TGCGCCAGCAGTGAGTCGGGGACAGGGAACACTGAAGCTTTCTTT.

The rearrangement uses TRBV11-3 and TRBJ2-5, with D tentatively TRBD1 (6 bases). V shed 0 bases and J shed 5 bases, with 13 bases lying between them. CDR3 length: 15 residues. CDR1 and CDR2 from the germline V gene are SGHNT and YENEEA. DNA for the CDR3: TGTGCCAGCAGCTTAGAACAGGGTCTATGGGAGACCCAGTACTTC. It is translated as CASSLEQGLWETQYF.

This clonotype was observed a handful of times. The rearrangement links TRBV11-2 to TRBJ2-7, with 13 bases matching TRBD2. This CDR3 has 18 residues. CDR1 is SGHAT, CDR2 FQNNGV, per germline. J gave up 4 bases and V 1 base, and 10 bases lay outside the gene matches. CDR3 amino acids: CASSLGTSGSALGYEQYF. The CDR3 DNA sequence: TGTGCCAGCAGCTTAGGGACTAGCGGGAGCGCCTTAGGGTACGAGCAGTACTTC.

The chain employs TRBV6-1 and TRBJ1-5; no clear D. The CDR3 loop spans 15 amino acids. CDR1 and CDR2 (germline): MNHNS, SASEGT. Trimming took 5 bases from V and 7 from J, leaving 18 bases between them. CDR3 nucleotide sequence: TGTGCCAGCAGTCCTCGGGCCATAGCTGGGCAGCCCCAGCATTTT. Residues: CASSPRAIAGQPQHF.

This clonotype was detected only once. The chain recombines TRBV30 with TRBJ1-5; a weak D match, TRBD1 (6 bases). V dropped 1 base and J dropped 4 bases, with 8 bases sitting between them. Germline V lookup: CDR1 GTSNPN, CDR2 SVGIG (reference sequence). The CDR3 contains 13 residues. CDR3 sequence reads: CAWSGTANQPQHF. CDR3 DNA sequence: TGTGCCTGGAGTGGGACAGCAAATCAGCCCCAGCATTTT.

V and J are TRBV10-3 and TRBJ2-7; D unresolved. Germline V CDR1 and CDR2: ENHRY, SYGVKD. The V gene lost 11 bases and the J gene lost 2 bases, with 13 bases spanning the gap. The CDR3 is made up of 12 amino acids. The CDR3 sequence is CAGRRFTYEQYF. As DNA, the CDR3 is TGTGCCGGACGACGGTTTACCTACGAGCAGTACTTC.

The rearrangement links TRBV12-3 or TRBV12-4 to TRBJ1-4; 12 nucleotides match TRBD1. The ends lost 5 bases at V and 11 bases at J; junction bases unmatched: 9. The CDR3 sequence is 15 residues long. The CDR3 reads CASSTLGQGAWKLFF. The CDR3 DNA reads TGTGCCAGCAGTACCCTGGGACAGGGGGCATGGAAACTGTTTTTT.

The chain has TRBV4-1 and TRBJ2-1; no reliable D call. The ends were cut back, 0 bases at V and 4 bases at J, with 4 bases in the middle. The CDR3 extends over 13 amino acids. Germline loops: CDR1 MGHRA, CDR2 YSYEKL. The CDR3 nucleotides read TGCGCCAGCAGCCAAGAGAGATACAATGAGCAGTTCTTC. This sequence encodes CASSQERYNEQFF.

This chain joins TRBV7-2 and TRBJ2-3, with D possibly TRBD2 on 5 matching bases. The CDR3 totals 14 residues. Germline V lookup: CDR1 SGHTA, CDR2 FQGNSA. The V end was cut by 0 bases, the J end by 5 bases, with 9 bases between. CDR3 amino acids: CASSLAGAEDTQYF. CDR3 DNA sequence: TGTGCCAGCAGCTTAGCGGGAGCGGAAGATACGCAGTATTTT.

The CDR3 loop reads CAWSSLRGRANEKLFF. The CDR3 coding sequence is TGTGCCTGGAGTAGCCTCCGGGGCAGGGCGAATGAAAAACTGTTTTTT. This chain connects TRBV30 to TRBJ1-4; D is possibly TRBD1 (5 bases). V dropped 2 bases and J dropped 5 bases, with 18 bases sitting between them. CDR3 length: 16 residues. CDR1 is GTSNPN and CDR2 is SVGIG in the germline V gene (reference sequence). The full variable domain, with the rest looked up from reference TRBV30 and TRBJ1-4, is SQTIHQWPATLVQPVGSPLSLECTVEGTSNPNLYWYRQAAGRGLQLLFYSVGIGQISSEVPQNLSASRPQDRQFILSSKKLLLSDSGFYLCAWSSLRGRANEKLFFGSGTQLSVL.

V gene TRBV30 combines with J gene TRBJ1-6; perhaps TRBD1 as D (5 bases). Trimming removed 5 bases from V and 7 bases from J, with 15 bases in between. The CDR3 is 14 residues long. The germline V gene has CDR1 GTSNPN and CDR2 SVGIG (reference sequence). The CDR3: CAWGADSGNSPLHF. The DNA for the CDR3 is TGTGCCTGGGGGGCCGACAGCGGGAATTCACCCCTCCACTTT.

The chain carries TRBV6-5 and TRBJ2-1, with D maybe TRBD2 (5 bases). This CDR3 spans 13 amino acids. Germline loops: CDR1 MNHEY, CDR2 SVGAGI. V lost 4 bases, J lost 8 bases, and 12 bases lay in between. This CDR3 reads CASSSYFGDEQFF. For the CDR3, the DNA is TGTGCCAGCAGTTCTTATTTCGGGGATGAGCAGTTCTTC.

This clonotype has a single count. This chain links TRBV6-2 or TRBV6-3 with TRBJ2-1, with D possibly matching TRBD2 (6 bases). Per the germline V gene, CDR1 is MNHEY and CDR2 is SVGEGT. The CDR3 has 15 amino acids. Trimming pared 2 bases from V and 4 bases from J, leaving 12 bases between. This chain's CDR3 is CASSYGGGVYNEQFF. CDR3 nucleotide sequence: TGTGCCAGCAGTTACGGAGGAGGGGTATACAATGAGCAGTTCTTC.

V is TRBV18 and J is TRBJ1-5; no reliable D call. The CDR3 contains 14 residues. Trimming took 1 base from V and 6 from J, leaving 10 bases between them. CDR1 and CDR2 from the germline V gene are KGHSH and LQKENI. CDR3 in amino acids: CASSPRAFIQPQHF. The CDR3 nucleotides are TGTGCCAGCTCACCACGGGCGTTTATTCAGCCCCAGCATTTT.